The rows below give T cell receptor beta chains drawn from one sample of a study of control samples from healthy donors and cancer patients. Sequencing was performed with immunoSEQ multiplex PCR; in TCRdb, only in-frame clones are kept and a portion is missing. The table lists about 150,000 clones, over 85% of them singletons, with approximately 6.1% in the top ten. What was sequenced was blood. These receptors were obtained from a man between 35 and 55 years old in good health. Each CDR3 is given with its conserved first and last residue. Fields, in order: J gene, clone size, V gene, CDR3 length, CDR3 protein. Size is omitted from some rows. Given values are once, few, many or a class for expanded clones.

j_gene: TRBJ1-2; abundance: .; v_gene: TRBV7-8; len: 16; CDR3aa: CASSGTGTGVVGGYTF
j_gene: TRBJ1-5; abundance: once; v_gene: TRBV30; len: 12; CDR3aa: CAWSDKGQPQHF
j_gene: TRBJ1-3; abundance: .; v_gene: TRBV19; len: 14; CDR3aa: CASTVQGARNTIYF
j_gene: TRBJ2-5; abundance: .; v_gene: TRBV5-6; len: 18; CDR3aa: CASSLDLDRDLLQETQYF
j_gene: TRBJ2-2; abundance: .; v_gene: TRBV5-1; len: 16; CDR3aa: CASSLVPGANTGELFF
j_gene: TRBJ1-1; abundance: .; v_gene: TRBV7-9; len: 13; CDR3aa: CASSLTMNTEAFF
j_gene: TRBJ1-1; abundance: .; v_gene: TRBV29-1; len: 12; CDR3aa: CSAAGMNTEAFF
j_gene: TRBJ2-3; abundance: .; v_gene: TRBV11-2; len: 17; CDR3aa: CASSFRPNSGVADTQYF
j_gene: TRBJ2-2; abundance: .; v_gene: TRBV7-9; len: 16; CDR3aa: CASSSPGQGVAGELFF
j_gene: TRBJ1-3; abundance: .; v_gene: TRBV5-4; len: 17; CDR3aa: CASSLGGTGASGNTIYF
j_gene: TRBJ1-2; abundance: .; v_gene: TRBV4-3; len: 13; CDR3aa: CASSQDTGSGYTF
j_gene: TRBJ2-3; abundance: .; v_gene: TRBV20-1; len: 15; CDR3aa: CSASRGMGWADTQYF
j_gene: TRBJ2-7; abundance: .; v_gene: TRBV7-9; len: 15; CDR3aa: CASSPPGVRRYEQYF
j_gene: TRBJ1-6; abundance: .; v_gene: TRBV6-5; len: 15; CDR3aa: CASRPDQAGLSPLHF
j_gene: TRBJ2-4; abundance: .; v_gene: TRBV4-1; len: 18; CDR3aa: CASSQEESGGDSKNIQYF
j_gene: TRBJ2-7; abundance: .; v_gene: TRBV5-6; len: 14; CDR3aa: CASRRRRGSYEQYF
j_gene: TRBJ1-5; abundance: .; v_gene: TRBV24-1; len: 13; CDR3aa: CATRKGAAQPQHF
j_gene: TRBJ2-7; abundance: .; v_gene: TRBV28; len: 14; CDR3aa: CASTSRLAFYEQYF
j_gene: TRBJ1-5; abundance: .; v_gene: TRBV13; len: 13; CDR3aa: CASSLGRGIPQHF
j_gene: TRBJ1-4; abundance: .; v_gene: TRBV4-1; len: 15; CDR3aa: CASSPFGGRDEKLFF
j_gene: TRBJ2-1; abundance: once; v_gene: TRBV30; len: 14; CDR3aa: CAWDTSGGAHEQFF
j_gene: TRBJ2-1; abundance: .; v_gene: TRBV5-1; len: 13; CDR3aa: CASSPTGGNEQFF
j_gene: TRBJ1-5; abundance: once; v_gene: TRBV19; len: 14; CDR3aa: CASSIQGSNQPQHF
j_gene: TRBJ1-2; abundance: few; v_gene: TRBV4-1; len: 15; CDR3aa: CASSLDPTVVYGYTF
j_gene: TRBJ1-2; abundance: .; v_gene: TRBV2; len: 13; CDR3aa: CASSMGGFDRYTF
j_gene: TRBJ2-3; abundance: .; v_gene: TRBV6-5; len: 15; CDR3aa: CASSYAGPVTDTQYF
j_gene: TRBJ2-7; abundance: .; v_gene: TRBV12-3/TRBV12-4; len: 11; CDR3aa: CASSLGQGVYF
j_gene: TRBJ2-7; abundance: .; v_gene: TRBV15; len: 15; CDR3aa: CATSRPRQGLVEQYF
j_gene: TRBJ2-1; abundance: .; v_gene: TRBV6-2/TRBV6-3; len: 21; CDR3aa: CASSHGGLAGRRSSSYNEQFF
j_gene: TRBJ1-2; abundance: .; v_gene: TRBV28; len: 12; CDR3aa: CASSPSNYGYTF
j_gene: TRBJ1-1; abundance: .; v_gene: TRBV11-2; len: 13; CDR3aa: CASSRDRGGEAFF
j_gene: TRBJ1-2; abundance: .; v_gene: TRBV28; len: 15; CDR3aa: CASSPSRTVLYGYTF
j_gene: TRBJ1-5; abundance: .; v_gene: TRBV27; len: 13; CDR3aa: CASSQTYNQPQHF
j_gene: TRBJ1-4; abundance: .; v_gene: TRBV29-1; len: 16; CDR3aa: CSVLRDRGRTNEKLFF
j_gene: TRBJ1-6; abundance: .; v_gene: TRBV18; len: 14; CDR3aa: CASSQDRANSPLHF
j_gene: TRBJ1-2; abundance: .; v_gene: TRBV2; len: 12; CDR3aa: CASSRQGLGYTF
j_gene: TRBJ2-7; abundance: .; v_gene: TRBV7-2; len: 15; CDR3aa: CASSWSSGGGYEQYF
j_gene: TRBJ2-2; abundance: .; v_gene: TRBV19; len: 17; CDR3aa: CASSRGSGGGNTGELFF
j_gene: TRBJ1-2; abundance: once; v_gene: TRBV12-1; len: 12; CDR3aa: CASSARSYGYTF
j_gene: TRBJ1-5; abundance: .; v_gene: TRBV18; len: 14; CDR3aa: CASSPGLGNQPQHF
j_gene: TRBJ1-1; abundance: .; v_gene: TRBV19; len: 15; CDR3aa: CASHDLGTGSGEAFF
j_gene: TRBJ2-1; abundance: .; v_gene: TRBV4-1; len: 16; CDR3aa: CASSQEGTSGGNEQFF
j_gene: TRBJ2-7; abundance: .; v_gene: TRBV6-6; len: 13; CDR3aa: CASSPIGGWEQYF
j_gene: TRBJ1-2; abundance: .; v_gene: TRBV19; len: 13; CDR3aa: CASSPTRDYGYTF
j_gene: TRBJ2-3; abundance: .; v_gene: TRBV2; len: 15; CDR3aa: CASRGPAVQQDTQYF
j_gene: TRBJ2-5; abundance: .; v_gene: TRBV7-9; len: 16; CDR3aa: CASSPPTGTVQETQYF
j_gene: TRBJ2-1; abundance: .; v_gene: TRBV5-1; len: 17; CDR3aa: CASSNHLRGGPYNEQFF
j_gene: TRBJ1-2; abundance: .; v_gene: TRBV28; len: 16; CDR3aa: CASSLYSPGQGRFYTF
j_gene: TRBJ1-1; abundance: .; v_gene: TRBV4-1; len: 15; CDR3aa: CASSQAGLGNTEAFF